A single sample is the source of the 8 T cell receptor beta chains below, sequenced in a study of shared clonotypes between healthy human individuals. The table came from immunoSEQ multiplex PCR; TCRdb's copy has only in-frame clones and leaves some out. The sample lists roughly 1,600,000 clones, around 98.5% occurring once. Sequenced material: naive CD4+ T cells sorted from blood. Subset of the sample: CD45RA+ positively selected. The receptor set was obtained from a man younger than 40 in good health.

The rearrangement uses TRBV5-4 and TRBJ2-5; D gene unclear. Trimming shortened V by 1 base and J by 3 bases, and 7 bases separated the two germline ends. Germline V lookup: CDR1 SGHNT, CDR2 YYREEE (reference sequence). This CDR3 has 13 amino acids. The CDR3 reads CASSLTGKETQYF. For the CDR3, the DNA is TGTGCCAGCAGCTTGACTGGAAAAGAGACCCAGTACTTC.

The rearrangement joins TRBV5-7 to TRBJ2-7, with D unclear. TRBV5-7 is an ORF, with its function uncertain. The CDR3 has 12 residues. V lost 0 bases and J 4 bases, leaving 5 bases between the germline ends. This chain's CDR3 is CASSLELYEQYF. CDR3 in DNA: TGTGCCAGCAGCTTGGAGCTATACGAGCAGTACTTC.

The J gene is TRBJ2-7, the V gene TRBV4-1; D might be TRBD2 (5 bases). CDR1 MGHRA and CDR2 YSYEKL come from the germline V gene. The CDR3 is 17 amino acids. V was shortened by 0 bases and J by 0 bases, with 15 bases between the two germline ends. The CDR3 coding sequence is TGCGCCAGCAGCCAAGATGCGACGGGAACACTCTCCTACGAGCAGTACTTC. The encoded protein is CASSQDATGTLSYEQYF.

This clone was observed a single time. The chain links TRBV18 to TRBJ1-2; D is uncertain. V dropped 2 bases and J dropped 13 bases, with 14 bases sitting between them. The CDR3 covers 12 residues. Per germline, CDR1 KGHSH and CDR2 LQKENI. The CDR3 sequence is CASSPIARFGTF. In nucleotides, the CDR3 is TGTGCCAGCTCACCAATTGCCAGGTTCGGCACCTTC.

The genes are TRBV28 and TRBJ1-5; perhaps TRBD1 as D (5 bases). Per germline, CDR1 MDHEN and CDR2 SYDVKM. Trimming left V 6 bases short and J 16 bases short, with 16 bases between. This CDR3 has 11 residues. The CDR3 region is CASSSDTRSHF. For the CDR3, the DNA is TGTGCCAGCAGCTCGGACACGCGATCTCATTTT.

The chain combines TRBV27 with TRBJ2-7; 7 positions agree with TRBD1. The V gene's germline CDR1 is MNHEY and CDR2 SMNVEV (reference sequence). V lost 5 bases and J lost 4; bases outside the gene matches: 11. The CDR3 is 15 amino acids. The CDR3 region is CASSPIPQGVYEQYF. The CDR3, as DNA: TGTGCCAGCAGTCCAATCCCCCAGGGGGTTTACGAGCAGTACTTC.

This clone appeared a single time. The chain has TRBV5-6 and TRBJ2-5; maybe TRBD2 (6 bases). The ends were cut back, 3 bases at V and 3 bases at J, with 12 bases in the middle. The CDR3 is made up of 14 amino acids. Germline loops: CDR1 SGHDT, CDR2 YYEEEE. CDR3 bases: TGTGCCAGCAGCTCCTTACGGGGGAAAGAGACCCAGTACTTC. Translating it yields CASSSLRGKETQYF.

The genes are TRBV7-2 and TRBJ1-4, with a weak D call TRBD1 (5 bases). With 3 bases removed from V and 4 bases from J, the gap between germline ends came to 9 bases. The CDR3 totals 14 residues. Germline CDR1 reads SGHTA; CDR2 reads FQGNSA. The CDR3 nucleotides are TGTGCCAGCAGCTTCCAGGGATATAATGAAAAACTGTTTTTT. Protein sequence: CASSFQGYNEKLFF. The whole variable domain, filled in from reference TRBV7-2 and TRBJ1-4, reads GAGVSQSPSNKVTEKGKDVELRCDPISGHTALYWYRQSLGQGLEFLIYFQGNSAPDKSGLPSDRFSAERTGGSVSTLTIQRTQQEDSAVYLCASSFQGYNEKLFFGSGTQLSVL.